Sequencing of this TCR beta chain was carried out in a study of Ad26.COV2.S vaccination and SARS-CoV-2 variants. Noted treatment: some 19 received Ad26.COV2.S at low or high dose, single or two shots; about 5 received placebo; per-sample allocation not given. Each sample was drawn 63 days after the first injection (of vaccine or placebo). Participants' vaccine, an Ad26 vector, delivered Wuhan-strain SARS-CoV-2 spike. V was trimmed by 6 bases and J by 3 bases, leaving 18 bases between them. There are 15 residues in the CDR3. Germline lookup yields CDR1 MNHEY and CDR2 SVGAGI. Generated by immunoSEQ multiplex PCR, the TCRdb table keeps only in-frame clones and is missing some. Among about 390,000 clones listed, around 92% were seen once.

The chain recombines TRBV6-5 with TRBJ2-7; weak D call: TRBD1 (6 bases). This TCR derives from a person between 18 and 65 years old who received the Ad26.COV2.S COVID-19 vaccine or a placebo. The source material was peripheral blood, sampled in a trial of Ad26.COV2.S vaccine versus placebo. CDR3 DNA: TGTGCCAGCAGAGACAGGTCGGAAGTATTCTACGAGCAGTACTTC. Amino acid sequence: CASRDRSEVFYEQYF.